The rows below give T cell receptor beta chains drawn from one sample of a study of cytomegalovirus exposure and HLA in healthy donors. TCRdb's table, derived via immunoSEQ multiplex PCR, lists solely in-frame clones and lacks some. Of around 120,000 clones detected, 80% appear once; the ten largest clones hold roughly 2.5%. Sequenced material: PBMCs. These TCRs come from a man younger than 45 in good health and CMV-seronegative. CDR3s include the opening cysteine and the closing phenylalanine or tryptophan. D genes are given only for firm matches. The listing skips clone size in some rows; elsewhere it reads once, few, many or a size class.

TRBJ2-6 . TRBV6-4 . CASSERGSGANVLTF TGTGCCAGCAGTGAAAGAGGCTCTGGGGCCAACGTCCTGACTTTC
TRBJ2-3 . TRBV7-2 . CASSLGVVEQYF TGTGCCAGCAGCTTAGGCGTAGTTGAGCAGTATTTT
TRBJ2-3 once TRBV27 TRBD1 CACGQGSQYF TGTGCCTGCGGACAGGGGTCGCAGTATTTT
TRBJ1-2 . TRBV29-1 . CSVSPVLANYGYTF TGCAGCGTTTCCCCCGTCCTAGCTAACTATGGCTACACCTTC
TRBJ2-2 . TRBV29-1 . CSVLSGNTGELFF TGCAGCGTTCTCTCAGGGAACACCGGGGAGCTGTTTTTT
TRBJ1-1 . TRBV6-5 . CASRPPGYFTEAFF TGTGCCAGCAGGCCCCCGGGGTACTTCACTGAAGCTTTCTTT
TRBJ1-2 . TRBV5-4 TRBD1 CASSPRTGGNYGYPF TGTGCCAGCAGCCCCCGGACAGGTGGGAACTATGGCTACCCCTTC
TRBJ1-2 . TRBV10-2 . CASSESRGLAGYTF TGCGCCAGCAGTGAGTCGAGAGGGTTAGCTGGCTACACCTTC
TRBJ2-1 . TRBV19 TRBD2 CASSRVSSGRYNEQFF TGTGCCAGTAGCCGGGTGTCTAGCGGGCGCTACAATGAGCAGTTCTTC
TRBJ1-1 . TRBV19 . CASIGGLDTEAFF TGTGCCAGTATCGGGGGTTTGGACACTGAAGCTTTCTTT
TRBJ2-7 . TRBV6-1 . CASSAGYTGEQYF TGTGCCAGCAGTGCCGGTTATACAGGCGAGCAGTACTTC
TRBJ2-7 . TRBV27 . CASSLNLASPYEQYF TGTGCCAGCAGTTTGAACTTAGCGTCCCCCTACGAGCAGTACTTC
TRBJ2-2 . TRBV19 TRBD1 CASSMVRGRLDTGELFF TGTGCCAGTAGTATGGTCAGGGGGCGGTTGGACACCGGGGAGCTGTTTTTT
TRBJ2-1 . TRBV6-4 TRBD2 CASSRLAWVNEQFF TGTGCCAGCAGTAGACTAGCATGGGTCAATGAGCAGTTCTTC
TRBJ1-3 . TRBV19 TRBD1 CASTRDRGNTIYF TGTGCCAGTACCCGGGACAGGGGAAACACCATATATTTT
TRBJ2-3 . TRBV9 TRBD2 CASSVETSGTYTQYF TGTGCCAGCAGCGTAGAAACTAGCGGCACATATACGCAGTATTTT
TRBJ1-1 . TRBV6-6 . CASSYGGSTEAFF TGTGCCAGCAGTTACGGGGGGAGTACTGAAGCTTTCTTT
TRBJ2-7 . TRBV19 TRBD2 CASSPGTSAGLEQYF TGTGCCAGTAGTCCTGGGACTAGCGCCGGTTTGGAGCAGTACTTC
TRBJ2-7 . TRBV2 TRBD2 CATPRTAGGSYEQYF TGTGCCACCCCACGGACGGCGGGGGGATCCTACGAGCAGTACTTC
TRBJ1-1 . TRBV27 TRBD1 CASSLTGGWTEAFF TGTGCCAGCAGTCTGACAGGGGGGTGGACTGAAGCTTTCTTT
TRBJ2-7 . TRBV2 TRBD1 CASSALVTGSYEQYF TGTGCCAGCAGTGCCCTGGTGACAGGGTCCTACGAGCAGTACTTC
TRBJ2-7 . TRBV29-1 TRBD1 CSARGQGLVYEQYF TGCAGCGCCAGGGGACAGGGTCTCGTCTACGAGCAGTACTTC
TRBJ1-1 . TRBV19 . CASTAGENTEAFF TGTGCCAGTACGGCGGGAGAGAACACTGAAGCTTTCTTT
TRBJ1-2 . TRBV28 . CASSLESGEGVRYGYTF TGTGCCAGCAGTTTGGAGTCAGGGGAGGGCGTCAGGTATGGCTACACCTTC
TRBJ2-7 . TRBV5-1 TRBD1 CASKMGQGASEQYF TGCGCCAGCAAGATGGGACAGGGGGCTTCCGAGCAGTACTTC
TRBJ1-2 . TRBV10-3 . CAISPPGLWGYTF TGTGCCATCAGTCCCCCGGGACTTTGGGGCTACACCTTC
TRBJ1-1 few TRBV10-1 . CASSSRVNTEAFF TGCGCCAGCAGTTCCAGGGTTAACACTGAAGCTTTCTTT
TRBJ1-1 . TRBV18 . CASSPRENTEAFF TGTGCCAGCTCACCTCGAGAGAACACTGAAGCTTTCTTT
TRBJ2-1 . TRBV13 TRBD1 CASSMTGGSSWQFF TGTGCCAGCAGCATGACAGGGGGCTCGTCGTGGCAGTTCTTC
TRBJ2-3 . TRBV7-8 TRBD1 CASRGRDSSTDTQYF TGTGCCAGCAGGGGCCGGGACAGCAGCACAGATACGCAGTATTTT
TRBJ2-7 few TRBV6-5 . CASSYTHSRSYEQYF TGTGCCAGCAGTTACACCCACTCCCGCTCCTACGAGCAGTACTTC
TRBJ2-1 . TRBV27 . CASALGSGNEQFF TGTGCCAGCGCCCTTGGGTCGGGGAATGAGCAGTTCTTC
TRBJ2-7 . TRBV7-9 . CSSSLGDISPEQYF TGTTCCAGCAGCTTAGGGGACATTTCCCCCGAGCAGTACTTC
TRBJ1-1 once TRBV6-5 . CASSRSPTCEAFF TGTGCCAGCAGCCGGAGCCCGACTTGTGAAGCTTTCTTT
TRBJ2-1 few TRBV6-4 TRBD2 CASRPGTSGYNEQFF TGTGCCAGCAGACCCGGGACTAGCGGCTACAATGAGCAGTTCTTC
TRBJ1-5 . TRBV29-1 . CSVGTGRNQPQHF TGCAGCGTTGGAACAGGGCGCAATCAGCCCCAGCATTTT
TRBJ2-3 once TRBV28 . CAITAPRGSDTQYF TGTGCCATTACGGCTCCTAGGGGGTCAGATACGCAGTATTTT
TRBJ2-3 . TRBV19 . CASSILAGRDTQYF TGTGCCAGTAGTATTCTGGCAGGGCGGGATACGCAGTATTTT
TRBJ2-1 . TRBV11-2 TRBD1 CASSLRTGGDNEQFF TGTGCCAGCAGCCTAAGGACAGGGGGGGACAATGAGCAGTTCTTC
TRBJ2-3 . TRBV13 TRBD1 CASSSLTGIGTGQDTQYF TGTGCCAGCAGCAGTCTTACCGGTATTGGGACAGGGCAAGATACGCAGTATTTT
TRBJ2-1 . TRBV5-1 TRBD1 CASSNPTGNEQFF TGCGCCAGCAGCAATCCGACAGGGAATGAGCAGTTCTTC
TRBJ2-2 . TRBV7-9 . CASSDYSTGELFF TGTGCCAGCAGCGACTACAGTACCGGGGAGCTGTTTTTT
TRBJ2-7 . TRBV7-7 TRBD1 CASSLALDRGANEQYF TGTGCTAGCAGCTTAGCGCTAGACAGGGGTGCCAACGAGCAGTACTTC
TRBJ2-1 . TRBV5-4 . CASSSGGTPYNEQFF TGTGCCAGCAGCTCTGGAGGGACCCCCTACAATGAGCAGTTCTTC
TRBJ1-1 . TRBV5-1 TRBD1 CASGQGNTEAFF TGCGCCAGCGGACAGGGGAACACTGAAGCTTTCTTT
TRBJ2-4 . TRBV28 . CASSLHGVGQGLAKNIQYF TGTGCCAGCAGTTTACATGGGGTGGGGCAGGGGCTAGCCAAAAACATTCAGTACTTC
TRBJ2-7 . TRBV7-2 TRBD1 CASSFSPGTGGHEQYF TGTGCCAGCAGCTTTTCACCAGGGACAGGGGGCCACGAGCAGTACTTC
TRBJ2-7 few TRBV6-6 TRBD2 CASTPPGLATYEQYF TGTGCCAGCACTCCACCGGGACTAGCGACCTACGAGCAGTACTTC
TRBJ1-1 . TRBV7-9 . CASSLGVADTEAFF TGTGCCAGCAGCTTAGGAGTGGCGGACACTGAAGCTTTCTTT
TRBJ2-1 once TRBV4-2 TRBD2 CASSRGAGAVSDEQFF TGTGCCAGCAGCCGAGGAGCGGGAGCAGTATCGGATGAGCAGTTCTTC
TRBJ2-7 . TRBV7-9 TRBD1 CASSPGTGNDEQYF TGTGCCAGCAGCCCCGGGACAGGGAATGACGAGCAGTACTTC
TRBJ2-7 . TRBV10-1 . CASSESGGYEQYF TGCGCCAGCAGTGAGTCGGGGGGCTACGAGCAGTACTTC
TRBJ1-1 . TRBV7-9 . CASSLGGAAFF TGTGCCAGCAGTTTAGGGGGAGCAGCTTTCTTT
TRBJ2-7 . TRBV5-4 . CASSFWASYEQYF TGTGCCAGCAGCTTTTGGGCCTCCTACGAGCAGTACTTC
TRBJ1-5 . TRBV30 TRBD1 CAWRAGGSNQPQHF TGTGCCTGGAGGGCAGGGGGAAGCAATCAGCCCCAGCATTTT
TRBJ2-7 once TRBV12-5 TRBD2 CASGSTTAGAYEQYF TGTGCTAGTGGTTCGACGACAGCGGGGGCCTACGAGCAGTACTTC
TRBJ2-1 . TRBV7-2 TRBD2 CASSLGLAGGDEQFF TGTGCCAGCAGCTTAGGGCTAGCGGGAGGCGATGAGCAGTTCTTC